This is a list of T cell receptor beta chains from one sample in a study of neurological immune-mediated disorders. Each CDR3 protein is one row after TCRdb ran MiXCR on the 5' RACE reads. The table shows some 87,000 distinct CDR3 sequences, with under 15% occurring only once. The sample comprised PBMCs. The source is a female donor with HTLV-1-associated myelopathy (HAM/TSP). The CDR3 runs from the conserved cysteine through the conserved F or W. D genes are given only for firm matches. Clone size is stated in some rows and not others, as once, few, many or a class when expanded.

D gene,V gene,J gene,clone size,CDR3 DNA,CDR3 protein
NA,TRBV5-5,TRBJ2-6,many,TGTGCCAGCAGCTTGCCGGGGGCTGGGGCCAACGTCCTGACTTTC,CASSLPGAGANVLTF
NA,TRBV10-2,TRBJ1-5,many,TGCGCCAGCAGTGAGTCGAAAGCAGGGCATCAGCCCCAGCATTTT,CASSESKAGHQPQHF
NA,TRBV3-1,TRBJ2-7,NA,TGTGCCAGCAGCCACTACAGGGTCCACGAGCAGTACTTC,CASSHYRVHEQYF
TRBD2,TRBV9,TRBJ2-7,many,TGTGCCAGCAGCGTAGTAAGCGGGGGGGACGAGCAGTACTTC,CASSVVSGGDEQYF
TRBD1,TRBV12-5,TRBJ2-7,NA,TGTGCTTCAGGACCGGGACAGAGTTACGAGCAGTACTTC,CASGPGQSYEQYF
NA,TRBV5-1,TRBJ2-7,many,TGCGCCAGCAGCTTGGTGCGGGACCTCGAGCAGTACTTC,CASSLVRDLEQYF
NA,TRBV10-3,TRBJ2-5,many,TGTGCCATCAGTGATCACGGGGGACAAGAGACCCAGTACTTC,CAISDHGGQETQYF
NA,TRBV7-9,TRBJ2-6,many,TGTGCCAGCAGCTTCAACAGGGCGGGCGGGGCCAACGTCCTGACTTTC,CASSFNRAGGANVLTF
NA,TRBV5-1,TRBJ2-6,NA,TGCGCCAGCAGCTTGGGGAGTGTGGCCAACGTCCTGACTTTC,CASSLGSVANVLTF
NA,TRBV5-1,TRBJ2-1,many,TGCGCCAGCAGCTTGGGGCCGGACGAGGCGAATGAGCAGTTCTTC,CASSLGPDEANEQFF
TRBD2,TRBV29-1,TRBJ2-7,many,TGCAGCGTTGAAAGGTCAAGCGGGGCCTACGAGCAGTACTTC,CSVERSSGAYEQYF
TRBD1,TRBV5-8,TRBJ1-5,NA,TGTGCCAGCAGCTTGAGGGACAGGGTCCGCCAGCCCCAGCATTTT,CASSLRDRVRQPQHF
NA,TRBV20-1,TRBJ1-5,NA,TGCAGTGCTAGTAGTGGCAATCAGCCCCAGCATTTT,CSASSGNQPQHF
NA,TRBV4-1,TRBJ2-2,many,TGCGCCAGCAGCGGCCGGGACGGAAACACCGGGGAGCTGTTTTTT,CASSGRDGNTGELFF